This entry is about one TCR beta chain. The antigen remains undetermined. These data belong to a study of T cell responses to AZD1222 COVID-19 vaccine. Clones were read by immunoSEQ multiplex PCR, and TCRdb kept only the in-frame ones, dropping some. Among about 100,000 clones listed, approximately 91% were seen once. Points from the study as a whole: Spike-specific TCR breadth and depth grew following two AZD1222 doses.

Germline V gene sequence: CDR1 SGHTA, CDR2 FQGTGA. The V gene end was trimmed by 5 bases and the J gene end by 7 bases; junction bases not matched to a gene: 15. The CDR3 has 17 residues. The V gene is TRBV7-3, the J gene TRBJ2-7; 12 nucleotides match TRBD1. This material consisted of peripheral blood, taken on day 0 of AZD1222 vaccination. This sequence originates from an adult in good health. CDR3 sequence (DNA): TGTGCCAGCAGCCGAGGACCGGGACAGGGGGCAGTGAGTGAGCAGTACTTC. This codes for CASSRGPGQGAVSEQYF.